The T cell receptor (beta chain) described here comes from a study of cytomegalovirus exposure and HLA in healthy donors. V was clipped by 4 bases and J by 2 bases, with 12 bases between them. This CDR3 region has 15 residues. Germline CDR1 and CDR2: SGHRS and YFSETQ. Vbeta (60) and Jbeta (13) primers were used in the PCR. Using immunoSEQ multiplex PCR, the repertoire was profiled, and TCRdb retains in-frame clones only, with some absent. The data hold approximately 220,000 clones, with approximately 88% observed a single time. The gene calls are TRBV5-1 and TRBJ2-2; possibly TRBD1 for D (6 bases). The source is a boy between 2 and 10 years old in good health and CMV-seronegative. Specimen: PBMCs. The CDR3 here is CASSETGSNTGELFF. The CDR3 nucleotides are TGCGCCAGCAGCGAGACAGGTTCAAACACCGGGGAGCTGTTTTTT.